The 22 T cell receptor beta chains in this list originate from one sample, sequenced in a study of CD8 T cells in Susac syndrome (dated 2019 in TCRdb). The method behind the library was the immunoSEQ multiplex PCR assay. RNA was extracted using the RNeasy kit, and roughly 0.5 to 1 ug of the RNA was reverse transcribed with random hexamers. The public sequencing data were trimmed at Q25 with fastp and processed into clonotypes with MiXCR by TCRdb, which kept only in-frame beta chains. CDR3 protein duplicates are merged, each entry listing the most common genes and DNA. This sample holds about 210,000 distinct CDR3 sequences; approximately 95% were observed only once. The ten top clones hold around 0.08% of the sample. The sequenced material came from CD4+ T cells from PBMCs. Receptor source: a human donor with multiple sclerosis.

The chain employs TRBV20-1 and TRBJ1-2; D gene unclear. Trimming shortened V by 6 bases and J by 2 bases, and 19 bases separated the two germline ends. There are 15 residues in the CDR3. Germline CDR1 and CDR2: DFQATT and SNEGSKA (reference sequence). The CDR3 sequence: CSAPKVPPRNYGYTF. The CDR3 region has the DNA TGCAGTGCGCCAAAGGTCCCCCCCAGGAACTATGGCTACACCTTC.

CDR3 protein: CAWSVIWGHLETGELFF. For the CDR3, the DNA is TGTGCCTGGAGTGTAATTTGGGGACATTTGGAGACCGGGGAGCTGTTTTTT. This chain joins TRBV30 and TRBJ2-2, with a possible D match to TRBD1 (6 bases). CDR1 and CDR2 from the germline V gene are GTSNPN and SVGIG (reference sequence). CDR3 size: 17 residues. V was shortened by 0 bases and J by 5 bases, with 19 bases between the two germline ends. The complete variable domain, with remaining parts taken from reference TRBV30 and TRBJ2-2, reads SQTIHQWPATLVQPVGSPLSLECTVEGTSNPNLYWYRQAAGRGLQLLFYSVGIGQISSEVPQNLSASRPQDRQFILSSKKLLLSDSGFYLCAWSVIWGHLETGELFFGEGSRLTVL.

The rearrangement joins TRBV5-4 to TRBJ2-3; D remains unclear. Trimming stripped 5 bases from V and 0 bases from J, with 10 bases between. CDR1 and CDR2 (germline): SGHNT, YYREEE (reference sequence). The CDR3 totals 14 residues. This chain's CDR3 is CASRAALSTDTQYF. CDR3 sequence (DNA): TGTGCCAGCAGGGCTGCTCTGAGCACAGATACGCAGTATTTT.

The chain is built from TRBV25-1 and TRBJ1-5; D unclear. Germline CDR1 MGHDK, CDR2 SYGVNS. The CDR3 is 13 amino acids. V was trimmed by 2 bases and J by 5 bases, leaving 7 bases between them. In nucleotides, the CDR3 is TGTGCCAGCAGTGAAACGGGTGATCAGCCCCAGCATTTT. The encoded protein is CASSETGDQPQHF. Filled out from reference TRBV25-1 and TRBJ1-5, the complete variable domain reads EADIYQTPRYLVIGTGKKITLECSQTMGHDKMYWYQQDPGMELHLIHYSYGVNSTEKGDLSSESTVSRIRTEHFPLTLESARPSHTSQYLCASSETGDQPQHFGDGTRLSIL.

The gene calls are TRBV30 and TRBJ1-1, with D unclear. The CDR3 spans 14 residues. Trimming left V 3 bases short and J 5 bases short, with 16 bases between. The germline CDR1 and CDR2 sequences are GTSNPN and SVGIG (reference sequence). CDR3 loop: CAWRPDPEGTEAFF. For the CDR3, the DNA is TGTGCCTGGAGACCTGACCCGGAGGGAACTGAAGCTTTCTTT.

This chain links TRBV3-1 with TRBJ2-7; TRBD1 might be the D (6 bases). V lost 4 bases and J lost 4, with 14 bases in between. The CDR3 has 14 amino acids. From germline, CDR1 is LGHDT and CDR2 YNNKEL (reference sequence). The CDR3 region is CASSPQGLTYEQYF. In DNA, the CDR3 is TGTGCCAGCAGCCCCCAGGGGCTTACTTACGAGCAGTACTTC.

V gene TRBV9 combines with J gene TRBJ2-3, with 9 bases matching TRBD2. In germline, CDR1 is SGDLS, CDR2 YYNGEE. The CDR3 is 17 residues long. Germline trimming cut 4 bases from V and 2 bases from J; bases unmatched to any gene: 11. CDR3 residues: CASSPGGGAQTTDTQYF. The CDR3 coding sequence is TGTGCCAGCAGCCCTGGCGGGGGGGCCCAAACCACAGATACGCAGTATTTT.

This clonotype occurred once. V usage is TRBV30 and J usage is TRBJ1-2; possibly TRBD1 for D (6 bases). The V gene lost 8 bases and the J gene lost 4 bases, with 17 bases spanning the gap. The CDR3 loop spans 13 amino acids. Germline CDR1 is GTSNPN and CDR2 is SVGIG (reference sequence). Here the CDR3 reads CAGTGKRVYGYTF. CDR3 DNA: TGTGCCGGCACAGGGAAAAGGGTCTATGGCTACACCTTC.

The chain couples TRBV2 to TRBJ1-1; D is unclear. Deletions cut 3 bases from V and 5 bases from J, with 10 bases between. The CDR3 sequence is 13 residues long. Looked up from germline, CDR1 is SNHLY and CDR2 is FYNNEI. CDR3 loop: CASSDQERTEAFF. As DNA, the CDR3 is TGTGCCAGCAGTGATCAGGAGCGGACTGAAGCTTTCTTT.

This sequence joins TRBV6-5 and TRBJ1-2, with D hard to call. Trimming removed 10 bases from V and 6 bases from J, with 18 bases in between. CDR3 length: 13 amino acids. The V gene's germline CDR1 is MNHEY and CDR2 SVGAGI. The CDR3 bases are TGTGCCACCCTCCCCCCCGGGGTGGATGGCTACACCTTC. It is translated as CATLPPGVDGYTF.

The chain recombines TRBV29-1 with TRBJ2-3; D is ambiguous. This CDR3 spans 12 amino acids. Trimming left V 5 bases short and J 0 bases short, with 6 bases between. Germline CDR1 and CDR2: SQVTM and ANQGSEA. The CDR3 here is CSVWSSTDTQYF. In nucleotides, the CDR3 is TGCAGCGTTTGGAGTAGCACAGATACGCAGTATTTT.

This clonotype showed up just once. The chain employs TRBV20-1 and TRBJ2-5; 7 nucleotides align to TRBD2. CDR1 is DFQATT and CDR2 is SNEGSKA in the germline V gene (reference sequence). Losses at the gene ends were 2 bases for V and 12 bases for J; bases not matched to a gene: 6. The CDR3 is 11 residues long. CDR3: CSARKGLVKYF. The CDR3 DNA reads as TGCAGTGCTAGAAAAGGACTAGTGAAGTACTTC.

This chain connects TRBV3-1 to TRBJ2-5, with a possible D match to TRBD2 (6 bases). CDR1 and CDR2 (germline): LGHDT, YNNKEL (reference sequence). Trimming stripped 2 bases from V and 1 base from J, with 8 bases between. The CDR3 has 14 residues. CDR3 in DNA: TGTGCCAGCAGCCAAAGGGACTCCCAAGAGACCCAGTACTTC. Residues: CASSQRDSQETQYF.

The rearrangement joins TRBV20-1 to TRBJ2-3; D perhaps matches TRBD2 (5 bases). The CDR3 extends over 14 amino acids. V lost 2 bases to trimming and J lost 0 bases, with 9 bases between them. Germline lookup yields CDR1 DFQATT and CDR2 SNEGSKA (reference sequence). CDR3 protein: CSARLTGSTDTQYF. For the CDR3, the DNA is TGCAGTGCTAGACTCACGGGGAGCACAGATACGCAGTATTTT.

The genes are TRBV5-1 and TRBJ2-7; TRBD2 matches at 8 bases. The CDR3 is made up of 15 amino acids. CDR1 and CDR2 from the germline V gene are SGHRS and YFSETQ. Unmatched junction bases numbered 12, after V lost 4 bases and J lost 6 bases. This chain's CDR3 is CASSPTERGRREQYF. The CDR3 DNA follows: TGCGCCAGCAGCCCCACGGAGCGGGGGAGGCGCGAGCAGTACTTC.

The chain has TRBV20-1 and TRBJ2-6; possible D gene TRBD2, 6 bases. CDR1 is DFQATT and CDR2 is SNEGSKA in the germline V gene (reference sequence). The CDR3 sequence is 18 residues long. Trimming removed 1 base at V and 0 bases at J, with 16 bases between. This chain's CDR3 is CSARATLGRTSGANVLTF. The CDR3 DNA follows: TGCAGTGCTAGAGCCACACTCGGGAGAACCTCTGGGGCCAACGTCCTGACTTTC.

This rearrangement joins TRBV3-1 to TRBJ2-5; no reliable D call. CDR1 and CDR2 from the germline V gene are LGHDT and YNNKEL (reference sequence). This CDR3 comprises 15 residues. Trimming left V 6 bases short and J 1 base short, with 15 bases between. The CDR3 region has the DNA TGTGCCAGCAGACCCAATAAAGGCCCCCAAGAGACCCAGTACTTC. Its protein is CASRPNKGPQETQYF.

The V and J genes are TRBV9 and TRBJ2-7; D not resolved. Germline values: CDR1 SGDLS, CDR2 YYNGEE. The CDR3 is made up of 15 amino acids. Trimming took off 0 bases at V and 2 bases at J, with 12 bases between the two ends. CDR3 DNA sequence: TGTGCCAGCAGCGTAGAGGGTCAGGCCACCTACGAGCAGTACTTC. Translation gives CASSVEGQATYEQYF.

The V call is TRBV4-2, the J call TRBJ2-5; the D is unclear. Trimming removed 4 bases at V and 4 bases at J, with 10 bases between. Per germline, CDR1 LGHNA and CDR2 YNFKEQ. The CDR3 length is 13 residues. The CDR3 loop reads CASSRGIGETQYF. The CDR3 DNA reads TGTGCCAGCAGCCGTGGGATTGGAGAGACCCAGTACTTC.

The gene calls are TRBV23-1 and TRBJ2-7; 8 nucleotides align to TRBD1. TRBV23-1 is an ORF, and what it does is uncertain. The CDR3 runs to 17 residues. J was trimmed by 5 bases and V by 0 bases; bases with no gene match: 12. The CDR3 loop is CASSQSYSQGATDEQYV. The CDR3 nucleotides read TGCGCCAGCAGTCAATCGTATAGTCAGGGGGCCACCGACGAGCAGTACGTC.

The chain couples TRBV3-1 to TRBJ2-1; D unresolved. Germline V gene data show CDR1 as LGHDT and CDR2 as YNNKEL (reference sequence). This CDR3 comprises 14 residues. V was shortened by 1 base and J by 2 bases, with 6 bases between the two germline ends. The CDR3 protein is CASSQATAYNEQFF. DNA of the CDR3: TGTGCCAGCAGCCAAGCTACAGCCTACAATGAGCAGTTCTTC.

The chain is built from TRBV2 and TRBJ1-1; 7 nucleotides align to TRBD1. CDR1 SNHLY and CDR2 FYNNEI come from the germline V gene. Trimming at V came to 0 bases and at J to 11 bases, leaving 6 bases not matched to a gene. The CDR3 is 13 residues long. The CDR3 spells CASSEAGQTRAFF. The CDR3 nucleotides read TGTGCCAGCAGTGAAGCGGGACAGACTCGGGCTTTCTTT.